This T cell receptor beta chain was recovered during a study of cytomegalovirus exposure and HLA in healthy donors. General study points: Cytomegalovirus status was reportedly diagnosed by the classifier with high specificity and sensitivity.

The PCR employed 60 Vbeta primers together with 13 Jbeta primers. In the authors' methods: Unique TCR beta chains numbered around 75 million in a later analysis, with approximately 10 million shared. The table came from immunoSEQ multiplex PCR; TCRdb's copy has only in-frame clones and leaves some out. The DNA gave D and trimming, while V, J and clone size come from that table. The table records roughly 100,000 clones, 83% of them present only once. This clone was detected only once. Antigen unknown. V gave up 4 bases and J gave up 2 bases; unmatched junction bases: 4. This CDR3 spans 16 amino acids. Germline CDR1 reads SGHVS; CDR2 reads FQNEAQ.

The TCR sequence derives from a man between 35 and 55 years old in good health and CMV-seronegative. The chain has TRBV7-8 and TRBJ2-3; 12 bases are a match to TRBD2. Specimen: PBMCs. CDR3 in DNA: TGTGCCAGCAGCTCACTAGCGGGGGGACTCACAGATACGCAGTATTTT. Protein sequence: CASSSLAGGLTDTQYF.